These 25 T cell receptor beta chains were sequenced from one sample in a study of CD8+ T cells in alopecia areata (dated by TCRdb to the late 2010s). The label giving this sample's treatment or condition can be read as: oral pan-JAK inhibitor, 5-10 mg twice daily. Library preparation used the immunoSEQ multiplex PCR assay. RNA was extracted from all samples and reverse transcribed into cDNA, which served as template for TCR sequencing. This is the immuneACCESS table as TCRdb keeps it, with only in-frame sequences that have V and J called. A part of the clones is gone; compared with another copy, unresolved V genes explain less than half, and the rest is unexplained. For this sample the table gives 150,000 to 200,000 clones, of which 50% to 70% were detected only once. Of the sample, about 1.3% is held by the ten largest clones. Sequenced here: CD4+ T cells sorted from blood, sampled between weeks 47 and 50, from a patient treated with tofacitinib. These TCRs come from a human donor with alopecia areata.

The chain combines TRBV5-6 with TRBJ2-1; D unclear. V lost 0 bases and J 4 bases, leaving 8 bases between the germline ends. The CDR3 length is 14 residues. CDR1 is SGHDT, CDR2 YYEEEE, per germline. For the CDR3, the DNA is TGTGCCAGCAGCTTGGGTGATGGATACAATGAGCAGTTCTTC. As protein: CASSLGDGYNEQFF.

This sequence joins TRBV5-6 and TRBJ2-2; TRBD1 matches 12 bases. After removal of 1 base from V and 6 bases from J, the junction contained 7 bases not matched to a gene. The CDR3 is made up of 17 amino acids. The germline gives CDR1 SGHDT, CDR2 YYEEEE. The DNA for the CDR3 is TGTGCCAGCAGCTTGATATCGGGACAGGGGGCGTCCGGGGAGCTGTTTTTT. It is translated as CASSLISGQGASGELFF.

This chain connects TRBV9 to TRBJ1-1; perhaps TRBD1 as D (5 bases). The CDR3 totals 14 residues. Germline CDR1 and CDR2: SGDLS and YYNGEE. V shed 6 bases and J shed 1 base, with 13 bases lying between them. CDR3 DNA: TGTGCCAGCACAGGGTCCGGTGGGAACACTGAAGCTTTCTTT. Protein: CASTGSGGNTEAFF.

The V gene is TRBV30, the J gene TRBJ2-2; D is undetermined. CDR1 is GTSNPN, CDR2 SVGIG, per germline (reference sequence). The CDR3 sequence is 13 residues long. The V end was cut by 7 bases, the J end by 1 base, with 10 bases between. CDR3 in amino acids: CASGRQNTGELFF. The CDR3 region has the DNA TGTGCCTCCGGACGGCAGAACACCGGGGAGCTGTTTTTT.

The rearrangement uses TRBV4-3 and TRBJ1-6, with 8 bases matching TRBD1. The CDR3 runs 15 residues. Germline trimming cut 3 bases from V and 6 bases from J; bases unmatched to any gene: 4. CDR1 is LGHNA, CDR2 YSLEER, per germline. The CDR3 sequence is CASSHADRANSPLHF. The DNA of the CDR3 is TGCGCCAGCAGCCACGCGGACAGGGCTAATTCACCCCTCCACTTT.

To note about this clone: The same CDR3 is also encoded by other DNA sequences in this sample. The rearrangement joins TRBV30 to TRBJ2-7; tentatively, D is TRBD2 (5 bases). There are 12 residues in the CDR3. Trimming removed 3 bases from V and 4 bases from J, with 10 bases in between. The germline gives CDR1 GTSNPN, CDR2 SVGIG (reference sequence). DNA of the CDR3: TGTGCCTGGAGCGGTGGAGGTTACGAGCAGTACTTC. It is translated as CAWSGGGYEQYF.

The J gene is TRBJ1-6, the V gene TRBV7-3; D ambiguous. V was pared by 2 bases and J by 7 bases, with 12 bases between. The CDR3 totals 15 residues. Germline V gene lookup returns CDR1 SGHTA and CDR2 FQGTGA. The CDR3 loop is CASSLGGRVNSPLHF. The CDR3, as DNA: TGTGCCAGCAGCTTAGGTGGTAGGGTGAATTCACCCCTCCACTTT.

The chain links TRBV6-6 to TRBJ1-1, with D perhaps matching TRBD1 (5 bases). V lost 4 bases, J lost 6 bases, and 15 bases lay in between. The CDR3 contains 14 residues. Germline V CDR1 and CDR2: MNHNY, SVGAGI (reference sequence). The DNA for the CDR3 is TGTGCCAGCAGTTTAGGGGTGGGTACCTCTGAAGCTTTCTTT. Protein product: CASSLGVGTSEAFF.

V gene TRBV6-1 combines with J gene TRBJ2-4, with 9 bases that match TRBD1. The junction had 6 bases not matched to a gene; V was cut back by 6 bases and J by 6 bases. The CDR3 totals 14 residues. CDR1 is MNHNS and CDR2 is SASEGT in the germline V gene. The CDR3: CASSPGTGPNIQYF. The CDR3 bases are TGTGCCAGCAGCCCCGGGACAGGGCCAAACATTCAGTACTTC.

J is TRBJ2-3 and V is TRBV11-2; unclear D gene. Germline CDR1 is SGHAT and CDR2 is FQNNGV. This CDR3 has 16 amino acids. V lost 2 bases to trimming and J lost 0 bases, with 12 bases between them. CDR3 in amino acids: CASSLSSALSTDTQYF. The CDR3 DNA reads as TGTGCCAGCAGCTTATCCTCCGCCCTGAGCACAGATACGCAGTATTTT.

V is TRBV29-1 and J is TRBJ1-1; possibly TRBD1 for D (6 bases). V was clipped by 8 bases and J by 6 bases, with 19 bases between them. CDR1 is SQVTM and CDR2 is ANQGSEA in the germline V gene. This CDR3 is 13 amino acids long. The DNA of the CDR3 is TGCAGCACTGGGGGGGGCGCGGTTGCTGAAGCTTTCTTT. Amino acid sequence: CSTGGGAVAEAFF.

CDR3 sequence: CASSLGGGTGALEQYF. The CDR3 region has the DNA TGTGCCAGCAGCTTAGGAGGCGGGACAGGGGCACTAGAGCAGTACTTC. The rearrangement uses TRBV11-3 and TRBJ2-7; 10 positions agree with TRBD1. Germline-derived CDR1 and CDR2 are SGHNT and YENEEA. CDR3 length: 16 amino acids. Trimming at V came to 1 base and at J to 7 bases, leaving 10 bases not matched to a gene.

The chain uses TRBV5-1 and TRBJ2-2; 7 nucleotides match TRBD2. Germline V lookup: CDR1 SGHRS, CDR2 YFSETQ. This CDR3 has 17 residues. Trimming at V came to 4 bases and at J to 2 bases, leaving 11 bases not matched to a gene. The CDR3 DNA follows: TGCGCCAGCAGCCCTCGGGCTAGCGGAACAAACACCGGGGAGCTGTTTTTT. Translating gives CASSPRASGTNTGELFF.

The J gene is TRBJ2-7, the V gene TRBV19; tentative D call: TRBD1 (6 bases). V shed 4 bases and J shed 3 bases, with 19 bases lying between them. Germline values: CDR1 LNHDA, CDR2 SQIVND (reference sequence). The CDR3 length is 16 residues. The CDR3 DNA follows: TGTGCCAGTAGTACAGGACCTACAGGGAGCGGCTACGAGCAGTACTTC. As protein: CASSTGPTGSGYEQYF.

The chain is built from TRBV18 and TRBJ1-1; possibly TRBD1 for D (5 bases). Germline lookup yields CDR1 KGHSH and CDR2 LQKENI. V was trimmed by 2 bases and J by 3 bases, leaving 13 bases between them. The CDR3 loop spans 15 amino acids. In nucleotides, the CDR3 is TGTGCCAGCTCACCAGATGGGACGGCCGACACTGAAGCTTTCTTT. Amino acid sequence: CASSPDGTADTEAFF.

The chain's CDR3 is CASSPRGPTEAFF. In DNA, the CDR3 is TGTGCCAGCAGCCCCCGGGGGCCCACTGAAGCTTTCTTT. The chain couples TRBV7-2 to TRBJ1-1, with a possible D match to TRBD1 (6 bases). Deletions cut 5 bases from V and 4 bases from J, with 11 bases between. The germline gives CDR1 SGHTA, CDR2 FQGNSA. CDR3 length: 13 amino acids.

The chain's CDR3 is CAWSVRGNEAFF. CDR3 nucleotide sequence: TGTGCCTGGAGTGTACGAGGGAATGAAGCTTTCTTT. The chain links TRBV30 to TRBJ1-1; no clear D. There are 12 residues in the CDR3. V lost 0 bases and J 7 bases, leaving 9 bases between the germline ends. The germline V gene encodes CDR1 GTSNPN and CDR2 SVGIG (reference sequence).

The chain uses TRBV11-2 and TRBJ2-3; 8 bases line up with TRBD1. This CDR3 has 14 amino acids. CDR1 SGHAT and CDR2 FQNNGV come from the germline V gene. The ends lost 6 bases at V and 5 bases at J; junction bases unmatched: 7. CDR3 DNA sequence: TGTGCCAGCAGGTGGGACAGGCAAGGAGATACGCAGTATTTT. This gives the protein CASRWDRQGDTQYF.

The chain combines TRBV7-8 with TRBJ2-1; 9 bases fit TRBD2. This CDR3 region has 15 residues. The V segment lost 5 bases and the J segment 9 bases; nucleotides outside the gene matches: 11. The germline CDR1 and CDR2 sequences are SGHVS and FQNEAQ. The CDR3 nucleotides read TGTGCCAGCAGCCTCGCCAGCGGGGGGATCAGTGAGCAGTTCTTC. Translation: CASSLASGGISEQFF.

The CDR3 reads CSGERDRGTEAFF. CDR3 nucleotide sequence: TGCAGCGGCGAACGGGACAGGGGAACTGAAGCTTTCTTT. The genes are TRBV29-1 and TRBJ1-1; 10 bases agree with TRBD1. CDR3 size: 13 residues. The V gene end was trimmed by 7 bases and the J gene end by 5 bases; junction bases not matched to a gene: 7. Germline CDR1 is SQVTM and CDR2 is ANQGSEA. Full variable domain (outside the CDR3, taken from reference TRBV29-1 and TRBJ1-1): SAVISQKPSRDICQRGTSLTIQCQVDSQVTMMFWYRQQPGQSLTLIATANQGSEATYESGFVIDKFPISRPNLTFSTLTVSNMSPEDSSIYLCSGERDRGTEAFFGQGTRLTVV.

This clone was counted a single time. The chain employs TRBV27 and TRBJ2-2; maybe TRBD1 (6 bases). Trimming cost V 5 bases and J 4 bases, with 17 bases left between them. Per germline, CDR1 MNHEY and CDR2 SMNVEV (reference sequence). CDR3 length: 16 amino acids. The CDR3 nucleotides read TGTGCCAGCAGTCTAGTCACAGGGAGTGGCACCGGGGAGCTGTTTTTT. Protein product: CASSLVTGSGTGELFF.

This chain links TRBV7-2 with TRBJ2-4; D gene ambiguous. The V gene's germline CDR1 is SGHTA and CDR2 FQGNSA. The CDR3 runs 15 residues. V lost 5 bases to trimming and J lost 0 bases, with 11 bases between them. The DNA for the CDR3 is TGTGCCAGCAGCCAAACAGTTCTAGCCAAAAACATTCAGTACTTC. This encodes CASSQTVLAKNIQYF.

This clone has a handful of counts. This chain joins TRBV29-1 and TRBJ2-1, with TRBD2 as a possible D gene (6 bases). Germline CDR1 reads SQVTM; CDR2 reads ANQGSEA. The CDR3 is 14 residues long. V lost 0 bases, J lost 7 bases, and 13 bases lay in between. The CDR3 DNA reads as TGCAGCGTTGAAGATCTTTCTAGCGAAAATGAGCAGTTCTTC. It yields the protein CSVEDLSSENEQFF.

The chain combines TRBV15 with TRBJ2-7; D may be TRBD2 (6 bases). Germline lookup yields CDR1 LNHNV and CDR2 YYDKDF (reference sequence). The CDR3 has 14 residues. V lost 0 bases and J lost 6, with 12 bases in between. The CDR3 nucleotides read TGTGCCACCAGCAGAGAGGCGGAGGGAGGCGAGCAGTACTTC. Translation gives CATSREAEGGEQYF. Full variable domain (missing parts from reference TRBV15 and TRBJ2-7): DAMVIQNPRYQVTQFGKPVTLSCSQTLNHNVMYWYQQKSSQAPKLLFHYYDKDFNNEADTPDNFQSRRPNTSFCFLDIRSPGLGDTAMYLCATSREAEGGEQYFGPGTRLTVT.

The chain combines TRBV29-1 with TRBJ2-7; D is ambiguous. The CDR3 covers 11 residues. Germline lookup yields CDR1 SQVTM and CDR2 ANQGSEA. Trimming removed 0 bases from V and 4 bases from J, with 4 bases in between. The chain's CDR3 is CSVEEGYEQYF. CDR3 DNA: TGCAGCGTTGAAGAGGGGTACGAGCAGTACTTC.